A single sample gave rise to the 27 T cell receptor beta chains below, sequenced in a study of blood T cell repertoires in COVID-19. TCRdb's table, derived via immunoSEQ multiplex PCR, lists solely in-frame clones and lacks some. The profile shows over 150,000 clones, 70% to 90% of them singletons. Sequenced material: peripheral blood. Receptor source: a man aged 45-65 years with active or convalescent COVID-19.

This sequence joins TRBV5-1 and TRBJ2-5; D is unclear. V was trimmed by 4 bases and J by 2 bases, leaving 12 bases between them. CDR3 length equals 14 residues. CDR1 and CDR2 from the germline V gene are SGHRS and YFSETQ. The CDR3 is CASSTGAAQETQYF. As DNA, the CDR3 is TGCGCCAGCAGCACTGGTGCGGCACAAGAGACCCAGTACTTC.

The V gene is TRBV5-5, the J gene TRBJ1-6; 9 bases agree with TRBD1. The germline V gene encodes CDR1 SGHKS and CDR2 YYEKEE (reference sequence). CDR3 length: 15 amino acids. After removal of 0 bases from V and 8 bases from J, the junction contained 3 bases not matched to a gene. Here the CDR3 DNA reads TGTGCCAGCAGCTTGGACGGGACAGGGTATTCACCCCTCCACTTT. This sequence encodes CASSLDGTGYSPLHF.

The chain has TRBV7-2 and TRBJ2-1, with 9 bases matching TRBD2. Germline CDR1 SGHTA, CDR2 FQGNSA. Losses at the gene ends were 3 bases for V and 10 bases for J; bases not matched to a gene: 10. This CDR3 has 15 amino acids. The CDR3 sequence: CASSFSLAGYTEQFF. The CDR3 coding sequence is TGTGCCAGCAGCTTCAGCCTAGCGGGGTATACGGAGCAGTTCTTC.

The chain combines TRBV10-3 with TRBJ1-2; D might be TRBD1 (6 bases). Germline V CDR1 and CDR2: ENHRY, SYGVKD. This CDR3 has 15 residues. V lost 2 bases, J lost 2 bases, and 12 bases lay in between. As DNA, the CDR3 is TGTGCCATCAGTGAGAGGGGGGGGTCCAACTATGGCTACACCTTC. Its protein product is CAISERGGSNYGYTF.

The chain combines TRBV21-1 with TRBJ1-4. TRBV21-1 is given as a pseudogene. This CDR3 has 15 amino acids. The CDR3 nucleotides read TGTGCCAGCAGGAAAGAGGGGAGGAGAAATCCTAAACTGTTTTTT. Translating it yields CASRKEGRRNPKLFF.

The chain uses TRBV6-6 and TRBJ1-1, with D unclear. Trimming pared 6 bases from V and 5 bases from J, leaving 10 bases between. In germline, CDR1 is MNHNY, CDR2 SVGAGI (reference sequence). The CDR3 is made up of 12 amino acids. The CDR3 loop reads CASRQQRTEAFF. The CDR3 nucleotides are TGTGCCAGCAGACAACAGCGGACTGAAGCTTTCTTT.

This rearrangement joins TRBV10-3 to TRBJ1-2; 9 nucleotides align to TRBD1. The CDR3 has 13 residues. Germline CDR1 reads ENHRY; CDR2 reads SYGVKD. With 6 bases clipped from V and 3 bases from J, the junction kept 2 bases outside the gene matches. CDR3 sequence (DNA): TGTGCCATCAGGGGACAGGGAGACTATGGCTACACCTTC. This codes for CAIRGQGDYGYTF.

The chain combines TRBV10-3 with TRBJ2-1, with D possibly matching TRBD2 (5 bases). CDR3 size: 15 residues. V was cut by 7 bases and J by 8 bases, with 21 bases left in between. Germline values: CDR1 ENHRY, CDR2 SYGVKD. The CDR3 DNA follows: TGTGCCATCACCCGAGGGATGGGGAGCTCAGATGAGCAGTTCTTC. Its translation: CAITRGMGSSDEQFF.

The chain links TRBV29-1 to TRBJ1-3, with TRBD1 as a possible D gene (6 bases). This CDR3 has 14 residues. Looked up from germline, CDR1 is SQVTM and CDR2 is ANQGSEA. Trimming cost V 1 base and J 1 base, with 8 bases left between them. CDR3 sequence reads: CSVEVTGSGNTIYF. CDR3 DNA: TGCAGCGTTGAAGTAACAGGGTCTGGAAACACCATATATTTT. The whole variable domain, filled in from reference TRBV29-1 and TRBJ1-3, reads SAVISQKPSRDICQRGTSLTIQCQVDSQVTMMFWYRQQPGQSLTLIATANQGSEATYESGFVIDKFPISRPNLTFSTLTVSNMSPEDSSIYLCSVEVTGSGNTIYFGEGSWLTVV.

The chain has TRBV19 and TRBJ2-7; D perhaps matches TRBD1 (6 bases). The CDR3 consists of 16 residues. Germline CDR1 is LNHDA and CDR2 is SQIVND (reference sequence). V lost 0 bases, J lost 3 bases, and 15 bases lay in between. The CDR3 DNA reads TGTGCCAGTAGTATAGATCTTACAGGGTTCGTCTACGAGCAGTACTTC. It yields the protein CASSIDLTGFVYEQYF.

This clone was seen only once. The V call is TRBV18, the J call TRBJ1-1; 7 nucleotides agree with TRBD1. The V segment lost 2 bases and the J segment 1 base; nucleotides outside the gene matches: 4. The CDR3 sequence is 15 residues long. The germline gives CDR1 KGHSH, CDR2 LQKENI. CDR3 coding DNA: TGTGCCAGCTCACCAACACAGGGGTCGAACACTGAAGCTTTCTTT. Residues: CASSPTQGSNTEAFF. Looking up the rest from reference TRBV18 and TRBJ1-1 gives the full variable domain: NAGVMQNPRHLVRRRGQEARLRCSPMKGHSHVYWYRQLPEEGLKFMVYLQKENIIDESGMPKERFSAEFPKEGPSILRIQQVVRGDSAAYFCASSPTQGSNTEAFFGQGTRLTVV.

The chain joins TRBV5-4 to TRBJ2-1; 9 positions match TRBD1. J gave up 13 bases and V 0 bases, and 5 bases lay outside the gene matches. The germline V gene has CDR1 SGHNT and CDR2 YYREEE (reference sequence). This CDR3 comprises 13 residues. CDR3 nucleotide sequence: TGTGCCAGCAGCTTGGGGACAGGGGCCCCACAGTTCTTC. Protein: CASSLGTGAPQFF.

This clone was counted only a few times. The chain couples TRBV12-3 or TRBV12-4 to TRBJ2-7; D is undetermined. This CDR3 comprises 11 residues. V lost 6 bases to trimming and J lost 2 bases, with 5 bases between them. The CDR3 here is CASSTAYEQYF. CDR3 nucleotides: TGTGCCAGCAGCACTGCCTACGAGCAGTACTTC.

The rearrangement links TRBV10-2 to TRBJ1-3; 10 bases match TRBD1. This CDR3 comprises 16 residues. Germline trimming cut 6 bases from V and 1 base from J; bases unmatched to any gene: 6. CDR1 WSHSY and CDR2 SAAADI come from the germline V gene. The CDR3 nucleotides read TGCGCCAGCAGGGAGACAGGGGGCGGGTCTGGAAACACCATATATTTT. Amino acid sequence: CASRETGGGSGNTIYF.

The chain links TRBV11-2 to TRBJ2-7; 11 bases fit TRBD2. V trimming: 5 bases; J trimming: 4 bases; junction bases outside the gene matches: 7. Germline V gene sequence: CDR1 SGHAT, CDR2 FQNNGV. The CDR3 contains 15 residues. The CDR3 is CASSGIAGGRYEQYF. Written as DNA, the CDR3 is TGTGCCAGCAGCGGAATAGCGGGGGGGCGTTACGAGCAGTACTTC.

The sample holds one count of this clone. The chain carries TRBV7-2 and TRBJ2-3; 9 positions agree with TRBD1. Unmatched junction bases numbered 13, after V lost 6 bases and J lost 3 bases. This CDR3 is built from 17 residues. CDR1 and CDR2 (germline): SGHTA, FQGNSA. DNA of the CDR3: TGTGCCAGCAGATCCAAAGGGGGACAGGGACTTACAGATACGCAGTATTTT. It encodes CASRSKGGQGLTDTQYF.

This rearrangement joins TRBV29-1 to TRBJ1-6; 9 bases line up with TRBD1. J was trimmed by 6 bases and V by 6 bases; bases with no gene match: 3. The CDR3 length is 13 residues. Germline values: CDR1 SQVTM, CDR2 ANQGSEA. The CDR3 loop reads CSVRTGANSPLHF. The CDR3 coding sequence is TGCAGCGTGAGGACAGGGGCTAATTCACCCCTCCACTTT.

The chain recombines TRBV25-1 with TRBJ2-7; perhaps TRBD1 as D (5 bases). The germline gives CDR1 MGHDK, CDR2 SYGVNS. This CDR3 has 14 amino acids. The V end lost 5 bases, the J end lost 3 bases, and 14 bases lay between the germline ends. This CDR3 reads CASSPFGQGYEQYF. Here the CDR3 DNA reads TGTGCCAGCAGTCCATTCGGACAAGGCTACGAGCAGTACTTC.

Points on this clone: The junction departs from the called germline gene at one end, perhaps through a read error. The chain uses TRBV29-1 and TRBJ2-2; TRBD2 matches at 14 bases. Germline V gene lookup returns CDR1 SQVTM and CDR2 ANQGSEA. This CDR3 has 17 amino acids. As DNA, the CDR3 is TGCAGCGCTGAACTCGGGACTAGCGGGAGAGACACCGGGGAGCTGTTTTTT. Its protein product is CSAELGTSGRDTGELFF.

The chain is built from TRBV11-2 and TRBJ1-2; TRBD1 matches 10 bases. V lost 5 bases to trimming and J lost 8 bases; unmatched junction nucleotides: 14. This CDR3 is built from 16 residues. From germline, CDR1 is SGHAT and CDR2 FQNNGV. This chain's CDR3 is CASSHYRDRGSYGYTF. The CDR3 DNA follows: TGTGCCAGCAGCCATTACCGGGACAGGGGTAGCTACGGCTACACCTTC.

This clone occurred a few times. V and J are TRBV5-1 and TRBJ2-7, with D possibly TRBD1 on 6 matching bases. V was clipped by 4 bases and J by 0 bases, with 17 bases between them. Germline CDR1 is SGHRS and CDR2 is YFSETQ. The CDR3 is 16 amino acids. The CDR3 nucleotides read TGCGCCAGCAGCCCTTGGACAGCACAGAGCTCCTACGAGCAGTACTTC. This encodes CASSPWTAQSSYEQYF.

The chain links TRBV19 to TRBJ2-1; 11 bases map to TRBD2. Germline V gene data show CDR1 as LNHDA and CDR2 as SQIVND (reference sequence). CDR3 length equals 15 residues. After removal of 10 bases from V and 8 bases from J, the junction contained 13 bases not matched to a gene. The CDR3 loop is CATSPSSGRRDEQFF. CDR3 in DNA: TGTGCCACCAGTCCCTCTAGCGGGAGGCGGGATGAGCAGTTCTTC. Based on the CDR3 plus reference TRBV19 and TRBJ2-1, the full variable domain is DGGITQSPKYLFRKEGQNVTLSCEQNLNHDAMYWYRQDPGQGLRLIYYSQIVNDFQKGDIAEGYSVSREKKESFPLTVTSAQKNPTAFYLCATSPSSGRRDEQFFGPGTRLTVL.

V is TRBV9 and J is TRBJ1-6, with 9 bases lining up with TRBD1. This CDR3 spans 15 amino acids. Losses at the gene ends were 7 bases for V and 7 bases for J; bases not matched to a gene: 9. Looked up from germline, CDR1 is SGDLS and CDR2 is YYNGEE. The CDR3 sequence: CASSPGDRENSPLHF. CDR3 in DNA: TGTGCCAGCTCCCCGGGGGACAGGGAAAATTCACCCCTCCACTTT.

The CDR3 here is CASRKQGVFGNTIYF. In nucleotides, the CDR3 is TGTGCCAGCAGGAAACAGGGTGTTTTCGGAAACACCATATATTTT. The chain links TRBV28 to TRBJ1-3, with D possibly matching TRBD1 (6 bases). The V gene's germline CDR1 is MDHEN and CDR2 SYDVKM. The ends were cut back, 6 bases at V and 4 bases at J, with 16 bases in the middle. CDR3 size: 15 residues.

This chain connects TRBV27 to TRBJ2-1, with D possibly being TRBD1 (5 bases). The CDR3 loop spans 13 amino acids. CDR1 is MNHEY, CDR2 SMNVEV, per germline (reference sequence). Trimming stripped 5 bases from V and 3 bases from J, with 8 bases between. This CDR3 reads CASSKDSYNEQFF. As DNA, the CDR3 is TGTGCCAGCAGTAAAGACAGCTACAATGAGCAGTTCTTC.

This clone has a single count. CDR3: CASSLAYRAVPGYTF. The CDR3, as DNA: TGTGCCAGCAGCTTAGCGTACAGGGCGGTACCTGGCTACACCTTC. This chain connects TRBV11-2 to TRBJ1-2; perhaps TRBD1 as D (6 bases). CDR3 length: 15 amino acids. CDR1 and CDR2 (germline): SGHAT, FQNNGV. With 1 base removed from V and 7 bases from J, the gap between germline ends came to 16 bases.

This clone was seen once. The CDR3 region is CASSLGGTENTEAFF. For the CDR3, the DNA is TGTGCCAGCTCACTCGGAGGGACAGAGAACACTGAAGCTTTCTTT. The rearrangement links TRBV18 to TRBJ1-1; 7 bases align to TRBD1. CDR1 is KGHSH and CDR2 is LQKENI in the germline V gene. This CDR3 has 15 amino acids. V lost 4 bases to trimming and J lost 1 base; unmatched junction nucleotides: 6.